The 5 T cell receptor beta chains reported below all come from one sample, sequenced in a study of cytomegalovirus exposure and HLA in healthy donors. Researchers ran the PCR with 60 Vbeta and 13 Jbeta primers. Assay: immunoSEQ multiplex PCR; the TCRdb copy retains only in-frame clones and omits some. Here the sample table reports about 200,000 clones. The sample taken for sequencing was PBMCs. The receptors here all came from a man younger than 45 in good health and CMV-seronegative.

The chain has TRBV4-3 and TRBJ2-6, with 9 bases that match TRBD1. The CDR3 has 19 residues. The germline V gene has CDR1 LGHNA and CDR2 YSLEER. The V and J ends lost 0 bases and 0 bases, in that order; junction bases with no gene match: 6. CDR3 amino acids: CASSQDAQGAVSGANVLTF. The DNA of the CDR3 is TGCGCCAGCAGCCAAGATGCACAGGGGGCAGTCTCTGGGGCCAACGTCCTGACTTTC.

This chain joins TRBV5-1 and TRBJ2-3; D is uncertain. Deletions cut 0 bases from V and 0 bases from J, with 11 bases between. Germline V gene lookup returns CDR1 SGHRS and CDR2 YFSETQ. This CDR3 comprises 16 residues. The chain's CDR3 is CASSLALFSSTDTQYF. The CDR3 DNA is TGCGCCAGCAGCTTGGCCCTCTTTTCTAGCACAGATACGCAGTATTTT.

The chain has TRBV4-2 and TRBJ1-4; D remains unclear. Per the germline V gene, CDR1 is LGHNA and CDR2 is YNFKEQ. V was cut by 0 bases and J by 10 bases, with 6 bases left in between. The CDR3 spans 12 residues. CDR3 nucleotide sequence: TGTGCCAGCAGCCAAGATTCAGGAAAACTGTTTTTT. This gives the protein CASSQDSGKLFF.

The chain couples TRBV18 to TRBJ2-2, with D possibly being TRBD1 (5 bases). Trimming removed 3 bases at V and 5 bases at J, with 19 bases between. In germline, CDR1 is KGHSH, CDR2 LQKENI. The CDR3 loop spans 17 amino acids. CDR3 loop: CASSPPGSQGSTGELFF. DNA of the CDR3: TGTGCCAGCTCACCCCCAGGAAGCCAGGGAAGTACCGGGGAGCTGTTTTTT.

The chain employs TRBV7-9 and TRBJ2-7; 7 bases are a match to TRBD2. Germline trimming cut 5 bases from V and 6 bases from J; bases unmatched to any gene: 4. Germline-derived CDR1 and CDR2 are SEHNR and FQNEAQ (reference sequence). CDR3 length: 12 residues. CDR3 DNA sequence: TGTGCCAGCAGCGCGGGGGTCCTCGAGCAGTACTTC. Translated: CASSAGVLEQYF.